The table lists the clone carrying this TCR beta chain with many counts. Its antigen is undetermined. Template-switching 5'RACE yielded the TCR cDNA; a universal primer site and UMIs were added in the process. TCRdb used MiXCR to reprocess the 5' RACE reads, holding one entry per CDR3 protein. The sample lists about 310,000 distinct CDR3 sequences, around 3.6% occurring once. CDR1 is SGHRS, CDR2 YFSETQ, per germline. V was cut by 4 bases and J by 0 bases, with 16 bases left in between. The CDR3 has 16 amino acids. The source of the sample is a study of T cells after yellow fever vaccination. Regarding the study as a whole: The CD4 compartment and the CD8 compartment contained a small share of clonotypes in common. Any FACS-sorted repertoire could hold abundant clonotypes that contaminate it from the bulk population. Booster sampling recovered most clones from primary vaccination (96% CD4, approximately 88% CD8).

This sequence originates from a man in his late teens or twenties who received the YFV17D yellow fever vaccine. Sequencing was performed on PBMCs, taken on the day of the yellow fever booster vaccination. This rearrangement joins TRBV5-1 to TRBJ1-1; D is ambiguous. The CDR3 DNA is TGCGCCAGCAGCAATCGTAGTTGGGCGGTGAACACTGAAGCTTTCTTT. Translated, it gives CASSNRSWAVNTEAFF.